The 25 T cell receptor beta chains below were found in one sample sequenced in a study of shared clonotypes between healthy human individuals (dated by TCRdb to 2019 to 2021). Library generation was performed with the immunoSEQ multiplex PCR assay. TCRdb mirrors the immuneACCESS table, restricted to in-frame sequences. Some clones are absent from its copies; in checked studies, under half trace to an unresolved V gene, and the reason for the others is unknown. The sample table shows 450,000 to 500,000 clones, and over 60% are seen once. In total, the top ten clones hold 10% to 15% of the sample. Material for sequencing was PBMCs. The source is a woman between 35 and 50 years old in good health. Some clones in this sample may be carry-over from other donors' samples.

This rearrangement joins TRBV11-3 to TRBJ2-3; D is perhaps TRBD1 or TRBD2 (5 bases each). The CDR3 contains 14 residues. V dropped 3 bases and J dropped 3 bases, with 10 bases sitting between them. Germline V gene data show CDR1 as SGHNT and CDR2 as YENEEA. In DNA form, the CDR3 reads TGTGCCAGCAGCTTCGGGGCAGAAACAGATACGCAGTATTTT. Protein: CASSFGAETDTQYF.

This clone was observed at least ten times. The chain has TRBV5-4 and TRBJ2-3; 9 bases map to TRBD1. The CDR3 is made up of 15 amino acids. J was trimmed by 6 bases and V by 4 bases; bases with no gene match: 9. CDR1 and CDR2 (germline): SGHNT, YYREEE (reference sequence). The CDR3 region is CASSKTGGGIDTQYF. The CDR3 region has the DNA TGTGCCAGCAGCAAAACAGGGGGCGGTATCGATACGCAGTATTTT. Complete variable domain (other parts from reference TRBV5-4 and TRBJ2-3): ETGVTQSPTHLIKTRGQQVTLRCSSQSGHNTVSWYQQALGQGPQFIFQYYREEENGRGNFPPRFSGLQFPNYSSELNVNALELDDSALYLCASSKTGGGIDTQYFGPGTRLTVL.

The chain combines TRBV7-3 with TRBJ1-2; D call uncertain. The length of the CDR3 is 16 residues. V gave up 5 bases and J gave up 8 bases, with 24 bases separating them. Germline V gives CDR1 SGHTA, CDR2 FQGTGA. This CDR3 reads CASSPQPYVEPRGYTF. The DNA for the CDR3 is TGTGCCAGCAGCCCCCAACCTTACGTGGAGCCTAGGGGCTACACCTTC.

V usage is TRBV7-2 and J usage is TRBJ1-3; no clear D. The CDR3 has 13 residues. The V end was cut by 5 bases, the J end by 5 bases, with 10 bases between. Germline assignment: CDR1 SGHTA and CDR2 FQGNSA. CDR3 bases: TGTGCCAGCAGCACGACGGCAAGAAACACCATATATTTT. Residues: CASSTTARNTIYF.

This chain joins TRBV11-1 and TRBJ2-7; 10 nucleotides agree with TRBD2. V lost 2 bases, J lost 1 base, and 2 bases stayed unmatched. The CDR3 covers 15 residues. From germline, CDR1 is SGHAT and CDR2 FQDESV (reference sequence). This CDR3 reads CASSLLAGVSYEQYF. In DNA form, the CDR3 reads TGTGCCAGCAGCTTACTAGCGGGAGTATCCTACGAGCAGTACTTC.

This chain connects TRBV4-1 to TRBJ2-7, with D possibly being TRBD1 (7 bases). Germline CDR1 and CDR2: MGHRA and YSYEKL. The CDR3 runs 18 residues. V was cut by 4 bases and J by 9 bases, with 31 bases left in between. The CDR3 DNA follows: TGCGCCAGCAGCCCCGGACGCGGTGAGGCAGGGGGGTTACAGAGGCAGTACTTC. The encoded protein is CASSPGRGEAGGLQRQYF.

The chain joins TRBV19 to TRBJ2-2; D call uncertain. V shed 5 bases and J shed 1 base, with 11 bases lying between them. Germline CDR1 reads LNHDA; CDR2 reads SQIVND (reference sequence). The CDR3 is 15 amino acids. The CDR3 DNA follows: TGTGCCAGTAGTGCCCGGACGGGGAACACCGGGGAGCTGTTTTTT. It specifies CASSARTGNTGELFF.

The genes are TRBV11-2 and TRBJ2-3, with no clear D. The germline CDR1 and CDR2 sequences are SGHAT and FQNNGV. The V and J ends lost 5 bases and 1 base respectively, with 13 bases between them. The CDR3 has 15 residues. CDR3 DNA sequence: TGTGCCAGCAGCCAAGGGATTACCGGCACAGATACGCAGTATTTT. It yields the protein CASSQGITGTDTQYF.

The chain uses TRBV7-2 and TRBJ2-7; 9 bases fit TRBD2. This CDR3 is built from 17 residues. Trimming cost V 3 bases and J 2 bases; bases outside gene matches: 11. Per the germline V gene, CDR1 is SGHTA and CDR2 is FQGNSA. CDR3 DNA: TGTGCCAGCAGCTTCTCTCGCCAGGCTAGCGGGACCTACGAGCAGTACTTC. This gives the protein CASSFSRQASGTYEQYF.

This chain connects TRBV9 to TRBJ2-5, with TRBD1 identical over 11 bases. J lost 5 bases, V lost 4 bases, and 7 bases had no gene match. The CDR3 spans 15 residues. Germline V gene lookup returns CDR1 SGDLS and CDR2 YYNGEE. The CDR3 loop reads CASSSPGTGGETQYF. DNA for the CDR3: TGTGCCAGCAGCTCGCCCGGGACAGGGGGTGAGACCCAGTACTTC.

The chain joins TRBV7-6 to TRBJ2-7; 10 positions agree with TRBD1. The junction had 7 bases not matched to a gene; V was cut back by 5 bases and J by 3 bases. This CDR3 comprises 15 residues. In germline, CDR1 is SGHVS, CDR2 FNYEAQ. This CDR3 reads CASSLRTGGNYEQYF. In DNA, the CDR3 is TGTGCCAGCAGCCTGAGGACAGGGGGTAACTACGAGCAGTACTTC.

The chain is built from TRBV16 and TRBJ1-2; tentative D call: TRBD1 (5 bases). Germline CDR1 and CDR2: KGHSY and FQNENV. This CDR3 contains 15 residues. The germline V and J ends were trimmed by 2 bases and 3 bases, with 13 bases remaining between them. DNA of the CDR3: TGTGCCAGCAGCCAAACCAGGGTTAACCACTATGGCTACACCTTC. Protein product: CASSQTRVNHYGYTF.

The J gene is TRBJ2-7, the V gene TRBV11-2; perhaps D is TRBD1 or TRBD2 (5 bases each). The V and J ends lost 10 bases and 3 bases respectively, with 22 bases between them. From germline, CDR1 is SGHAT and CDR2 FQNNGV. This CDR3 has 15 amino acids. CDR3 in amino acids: CATIGNRQPLYEQYF. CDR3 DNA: TGTGCCACCATCGGGAACAGGCAACCTCTCTACGAGCAGTACTTC.

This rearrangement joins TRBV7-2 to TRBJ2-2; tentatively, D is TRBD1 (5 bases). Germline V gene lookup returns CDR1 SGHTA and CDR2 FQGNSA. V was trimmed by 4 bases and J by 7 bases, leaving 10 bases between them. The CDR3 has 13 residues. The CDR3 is CASSSTVIGELFF. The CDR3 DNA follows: TGTGCCAGCAGCTCGACAGTGATCGGGGAGCTGTTTTTT.

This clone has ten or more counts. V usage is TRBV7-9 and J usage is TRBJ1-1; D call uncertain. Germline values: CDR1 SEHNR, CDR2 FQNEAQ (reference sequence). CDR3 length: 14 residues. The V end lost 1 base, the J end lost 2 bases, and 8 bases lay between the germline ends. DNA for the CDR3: TGTGCCAGCAGCTTAGTAGGCGCCAACACTGAAGCTTTCTTT. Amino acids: CASSLVGANTEAFF.

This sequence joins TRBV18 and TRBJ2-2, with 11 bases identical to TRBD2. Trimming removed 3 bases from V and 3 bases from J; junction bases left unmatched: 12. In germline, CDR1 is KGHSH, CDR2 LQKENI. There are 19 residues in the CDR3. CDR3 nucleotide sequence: TGTGCCAGCTCACCGATTGGGACTAGCGGAAACCTTTACACCGGGGAGCTGTTTTTT. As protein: CASSPIGTSGNLYTGELFF.

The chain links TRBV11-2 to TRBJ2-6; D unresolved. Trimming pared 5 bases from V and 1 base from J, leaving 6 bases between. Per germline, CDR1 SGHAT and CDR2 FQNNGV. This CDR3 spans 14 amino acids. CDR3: CASSKPSGANVLTF. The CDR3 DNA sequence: TGTGCCAGCAGCAAACCGTCTGGGGCCAACGTCCTGACTTTC. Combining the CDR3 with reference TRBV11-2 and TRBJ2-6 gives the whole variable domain EAGVAQSPRYKIIEKRQSVAFWCNPISGHATLYWYQQILGQGPKLLIQFQNNGVVDDSQLPKDRFSAERLKGVDSTLKIQPAKLEDSAVYLCASSKPSGANVLTFGAGSRLTVL.

The CDR3 bases are TGTGCCAGCAGCAAGAGCAATCAGCCCCAGCATTTT. Protein product: CASSKSNQPQHF. The chain links TRBV7-9 to TRBJ1-5; D unresolved. Germline V CDR1 and CDR2: SEHNR, FQNEAQ (reference sequence). This CDR3 is built from 12 residues. Trimming took off 5 bases at V and 1 base at J, with 3 bases between the two ends.

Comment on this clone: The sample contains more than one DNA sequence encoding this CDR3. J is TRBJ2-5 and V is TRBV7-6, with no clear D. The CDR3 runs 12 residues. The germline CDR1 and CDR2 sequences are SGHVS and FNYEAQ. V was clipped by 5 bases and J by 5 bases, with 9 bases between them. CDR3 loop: CASSARLETQYF. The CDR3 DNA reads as TGTGCCAGCAGCGCGCGGTTGGAGACCCAGTACTTC.

DNA for the CDR3: TGTGCCAGCAGCTTAGTAGGGTCGGGACAGGACTTGAATCAGCCCCAGCATTTT. Protein: CASSLVGSGQDLNQPQHF. V is TRBV7-9 and J is TRBJ1-5; 8 bases agree with TRBD1. Trimming cost V 1 base and J 4 bases; bases outside gene matches: 12. The germline V gene encodes CDR1 SEHNR and CDR2 FQNEAQ (reference sequence). The CDR3 sequence is 18 residues long.

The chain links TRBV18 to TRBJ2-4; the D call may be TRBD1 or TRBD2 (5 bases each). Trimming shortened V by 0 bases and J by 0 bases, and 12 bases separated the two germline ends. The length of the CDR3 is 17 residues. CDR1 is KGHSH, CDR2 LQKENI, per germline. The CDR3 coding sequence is TGTGCCAGCTCACCACCCGGGACGGACGTAGCCAAAAACATTCAGTACTTC. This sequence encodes CASSPPGTDVAKNIQYF.

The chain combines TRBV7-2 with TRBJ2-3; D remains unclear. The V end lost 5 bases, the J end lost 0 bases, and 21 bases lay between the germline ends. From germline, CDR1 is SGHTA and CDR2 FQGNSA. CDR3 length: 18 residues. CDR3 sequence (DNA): TGTGCCAGCAGCCCCCAGGCGAGTATGCGGATTAGCACAGATACGCAGTATTTT. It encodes CASSPQASMRISTDTQYF.

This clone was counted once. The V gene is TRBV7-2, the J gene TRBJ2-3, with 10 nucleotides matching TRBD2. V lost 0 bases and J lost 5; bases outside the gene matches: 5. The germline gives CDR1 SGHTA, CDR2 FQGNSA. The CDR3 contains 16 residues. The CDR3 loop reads CASSLALAGAGDTQYF. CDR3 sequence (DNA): TGTGCCAGCAGCTTAGCCCTAGCGGGAGCAGGAGATACGCAGTATTTT.

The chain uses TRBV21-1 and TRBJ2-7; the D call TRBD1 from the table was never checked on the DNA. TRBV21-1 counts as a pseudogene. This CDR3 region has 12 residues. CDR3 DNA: TGTGCCAGCCCCCACCGACCCAGGGAGCAGTACTTC. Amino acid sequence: CASPHRPREQYF.

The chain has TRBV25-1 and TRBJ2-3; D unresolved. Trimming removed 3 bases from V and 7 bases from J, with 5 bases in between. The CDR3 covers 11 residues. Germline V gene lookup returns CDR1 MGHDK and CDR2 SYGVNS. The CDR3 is CASSEEYTQYF. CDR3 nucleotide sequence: TGTGCCAGCAGTGAGGAATATACGCAGTATTTT.